The rows below give T cell receptor beta chains drawn from one sample of a study of control samples from healthy donors and cancer patients. Sequencing was performed with immunoSEQ multiplex PCR; in TCRdb, only in-frame clones are kept and a portion is missing. This table holds about 110,000 clones, roughly 91% found once. Sequencing used blood. The source of these receptors is a woman in her forties or fifties in good health. CDR3s include the opening cysteine and the closing phenylalanine or tryptophan. The D gene is left open where the match is weak. A row's size may be missing; if present it is once, few, many or a size class.

TRBJ2-5 - TRBV5-6 TRBD1 TGTGCCAGCAGCTTGAGGGGGCGCCCGGAGACCCAGTACTTC CASSLRGRPETQYF
TRBJ2-3 - TRBV5-1 TRBD2 TGCGCCAGCAGCGTGACCCCGGGACTAGAGCCGGCAGATACGCAGTATTTT CASSVTPGLEPADTQYF
TRBJ2-5 - TRBV7-9 - TGTGCCAGCAGCCCGGGGGAGACCCAGTACTTC CASSPGETQYF
TRBJ2-2 - TRBV5-4 - TGTGCCAGTACCGAGGTAATCACCGGGGAGCTGTTTTTT CASTEVITGELFF
TRBJ2-5 - TRBV7-9 - TGTGCCAGCAGCGCCAGGGCAGGGTGGGAGACCCAGTACTTC CASSARAGWETQYF
TRBJ1-1 - TRBV11-2 - TGTGCCAGCAGCTTAGTCACAGGGACGCCTGAAGCTTTCTTT CASSLVTGTPEAFF
TRBJ2-4 - TRBV9 - TGTGCCAGCAGCGTAGAGGAGGGCCCTACAAGGATGAACATTCAGTACTTC CASSVEEGPTRMNIQYF
TRBJ2-1 - TRBV29-1 TRBD2 TGCAGCGTCCTACTAGCGGGATCCTACAATGAGCAGTTCTTC CSVLLAGSYNEQFF
TRBJ2-3 - TRBV11-2 TRBD2 TGTGCCAGCAGTAGACTAGCTAGCACAGATACGCAGTATTTT CASSRLASTDTQYF
TRBJ1-2 - TRBV9 TRBD1 TGTGCCAGCAGCGTGAGGTCAGGGGGAGAAGAGAGAGGCGGCTACACCTTC CASSVRSGGEERGGYTF
TRBJ1-4 - TRBV15 TRBD1 TGTGCCACCAGCCGGGACAGGGCTTCTGCTCGCGTCGTTTTT CATSRDRASARVVF
TRBJ1-1 - TRBV6-2/TRBV6-3 - TGTGCCAGCAGTTACTCTGAACGAAGTGGGGCTTTCTTT CASSYSERSGAFF
TRBJ2-3 - TRBV3-1/TRBV3-2 TRBD2 TGTGCCAGCAGCCAAGATCAGAGTCTAGCGGGAGCTGATACGCAGTATTTT CASSQDQSLAGADTQYF
TRBJ1-1 - TRBV20-1 - TGCAGTGCTCCTCAGAACACTGAAGCTTTCTTT CSAPQNTEAFF
TRBJ2-7 - TRBV15 TRBD1 TGTGCCACCAGCAGCCGGGACAGACCCTACGAGCAGTACTTC CATSSRDRPYEQYF
TRBJ1-1 - TRBV9 - TGTGCCAGCAGCGTAGGAGGGGCCACTGAAGCTTTCTTT CASSVGGATEAFF
TRBJ2-5 - TRBV6-6 - TGTGCCAGCGCGGAGTACCAAGAGACCCAGTACTTC CASAEYQETQYF
TRBJ2-7 - TRBV29-1 - TGCAGCGTTGCTGAGGCTACCTACGAGCAGTACTTC CSVAEATYEQYF
TRBJ1-5 - TRBV19 - TGTGCCAGTAGCTCCATGGAGGGCCGTAATCAGCCCCAGCATTTT CASSSMEGRNQPQHF
TRBJ2-2 - TRBV7-9 - TGTGCCAGCAGCCTTCAGGGGACCGGGGAGCTGTTTTTT CASSLQGTGELFF
TRBJ2-1 - TRBV2 TRBD1 TGTGCCAGCGTCACCGGGACAGGCAATAATGAGCAGTTCTTC CASVTGTGNNEQFF
TRBJ1-5 few TRBV7-9 TRBD1 TGTGCCAGCAGCTTAGGAATGAGCGGGCGGGACAGGGCATCGGGCCCCCAGCATTTT CASSLGMSGRDRASGPQHF
TRBJ2-7 - TRBV30 TRBD2 TGTGCCTGGACAGCGGGGGGCTACTCCTACGAGCAGTACTTC CAWTAGGYSYEQYF
TRBJ2-7 - TRBV11-2 TRBD1 TGTGCCAGCACCGAACCAGGGGGTCTAGTCACCTACGAGCAGTACTTC CASTEPGGLVTYEQYF
TRBJ1-2 - TRBV6-6 - TGTGCCAGCAGCCAAGGGGGGGGTGGCAGCTATGGCTACACCTTC CASSQGGGGSYGYTF
TRBJ1-2 - TRBV30 - TGTGCCTGGAGTCGGGGTGGGGATGGCTACACCTTC CAWSRGGDGYTF
TRBJ2-2 - TRBV7-9 - TGTGCCAGCGGGAGAACCGGGACACCCGGGGAGCTGTTTTTT CASGRTGTPGELFF
TRBJ1-2 once TRBV14 - TGTGCCAGCAGCCATACCCGGGCAGTTTATGGCTACACCTTC CASSHTRAVYGYTF
TRBJ1-2 - TRBV20-1 - TGCAGTGCTAGGGATAACGGGGGCTACACCTTC CSARDNGGYTF
TRBJ2-1 - TRBV3-1/TRBV3-2 - TGTGCCAGATCGTTGCACCTAAAGGGAAAGTACAATGAGCAGTTCTTC CARSLHLKGKYNEQFF
TRBJ1-6 - TRBV5-1 - TGCGCCAGCAGCCTGAGCCTTTATAATTCACCCCTCCACTTT CASSLSLYNSPLHF
TRBJ1-2 - TRBV19 TRBD1 TGTGCCAGTACCCAGACAGGGCCTAGTTATGGCTACACCTTC CASTQTGPSYGYTF
TRBJ2-3 - TRBV19 TRBD1 TGTGCCAGTAGAGGACAGGGGGCAACAGATACGCAGTATTTT CASRGQGATDTQYF
TRBJ1-5 - TRBV2 - TGTGCCAGCACTGAAAGGGAGGGCAATCAGCCCCAGCATTTT CASTEREGNQPQHF
TRBJ1-2 - TRBV3-1/TRBV3-2 TRBD1 TGTGCCAGCAGCCAAGGACAGGGGAGCTATGGCTACACCTTC CASSQGQGSYGYTF
TRBJ2-7 - TRBV28 - TGTGCCAGCAGGGGTGGAGGCAGATTCTACGAGCAGTACTTC CASRGGGRFYEQYF
TRBJ2-7 - TRBV30 - TGTGCCTGGAGTGGCGGGAACAGGGGAACCTACGAGCAGTACTTC CAWSGGNRGTYEQYF
TRBJ2-7 - TRBV20-1 - TGCAGTGCTAGTAACAGTTTATACGAGCAGTACTTC CSASNSLYEQYF
TRBJ2-3 - TRBV11-2 TRBD2 TGTGCCAGCAGCTTAGATCAAGTACTAGCGGGAGACGGAACAGATACGCAGTATTTT CASSLDQVLAGDGTDTQYF
TRBJ1-5 - TRBV18 - TGTGCCAGCTCACTCTTAGCTCCGGGTGGGAGCAATCAGCCCCAGCATTTT CASSLLAPGGSNQPQHF
TRBJ2-3 - TRBV7-3 TRBD2 TGTGCCAGCAGTCCACTAGCGGGGCGACTAGGGACGCAGTATTTT CASSPLAGRLGTQYF
TRBJ2-1 - TRBV24-1 TRBD1 TGTGCCACGCCGACAGGGGGCTACAATGAGCAGTTCTTC CATPTGGYNEQFF
TRBJ1-4 - TRBV7-9 - TGTGCCAGCAGCCCCAATTGGGACTATAATGAAAAACTGTTTTTT CASSPNWDYNEKLFF
TRBJ2-5 - TRBV5-1 TRBD2 TGCGCCAGCAGCTTACCGGGACTAGCGGGGCAGGAGACCCAGTACTTC CASSLPGLAGQETQYF
TRBJ1-6 - TRBV5-1 - TGCGCCAGCCGACAGGATAATAATTCACCCCTCCACTTT CASRQDNNSPLHF
TRBJ1-4 - TRBV5-1 - TGCGCCAGCAGCTCCACAGGGATTCAAAGTAATGAAAAACTGTTTTTT CASSSTGIQSNEKLFF
TRBJ1-6 - TRBV6-5 - TGTGCCAGCCGGGCCTATAATTCACCCCTCCACTTT CASRAYNSPLHF
TRBJ1-6 - TRBV6-5 - TGTGCCAGCAGTTACGGGGTGGGGGGAAATTCACCCCTCCACTTT CASSYGVGGNSPLHF
TRBJ1-2 - TRBV3-1/TRBV3-2 - TGTGCCAGCAGCCATGACTCAGGGATCTGGAATGGCTACACCTTC CASSHDSGIWNGYTF
TRBJ1-6 - TRBV20-1 - TGCAGTGCTAGTATTGGAAACAGTAATTCACCCCTCCACTTT CSASIGNSNSPLHF
TRBJ2-2 - TRBV4-3 TRBD1 TGCGCCAGCCGGACAGGGGGCGCAGAGAACACCGGGGAGCTGTTTTTT CASRTGGAENTGELFF
TRBJ2-2 - TRBV7-9 - TGTGCCAGCAGCCACACTGCACTCAGTGCGGAGCTGTTTTTT CASSHTALSAELFF
TRBJ2-5 once TRBV19 TRBD1 TGTGCCAGTGGAGGACAGGACCGCAGGAGGCCAGAGACCCAGTACTTC CASGGQDRRRPETQYF
TRBJ1-1 once TRBV30 - TGTGCCTGGAACCTGATCGGAACTGAAGCTTTCTTT CAWNLIGTEAFF
TRBJ1-5 - TRBV19 - TGTGCCAGTAGTATAGGTCCCGGAGGTCAGCCCCAGCATTTT CASSIGPGGQPQHF